This T cell receptor beta chain came from a study of shared clonotypes between healthy human individuals. General study findings and limits: The researchers took only blood, and tissue repertoires probably look different.

On this clone itself: Antigen specificity is unknown.

The team ran DNA from unsorted PBMCs on ten immunoSEQ deep assay plates for sequencing. Method: immunoSEQ multiplex PCR; TCRdb's copy keeps in-frame clones and lacks some. The sample carries 470,000 or so clones, approximately 84% recorded once. Sequencing used PBMCs. The receptor was isolated from a woman aged 40 to 49 in good health. Some clones in this sample may be carry-over from other donors' samples.

The CDR3 coding sequence is TGTGCCAGCAGCTTTTGGTGGGAGGTAGCAGATACGCAGTATTTT. Translated, it gives CASSFWWEVADTQYF. The chain uses TRBV13 and TRBJ2-3, with D possibly TRBD2 on 6 matching bases. Germline values: CDR1 PRHDT, CDR2 FYEKMQ (reference sequence). The CDR3 length is 15 residues. Trimming left V 3 bases short and J 4 bases short, with 14 bases between.